Following are 15 T cell receptor beta chains from one sample sequenced in a study of regulatory T cells in long-lasting Graves disease. Regarding time point: persistent/refractory GD, antithyroid drugs over 5 years with positive TRAb. From RNA extracted from PBMCs, the TCR library was made. The TCR beta library used iRepertoire HTBI primers with Arm-PCR amplification of CDR3. MiXCR, run by TCRdb on the multiplex PCR reads, gives a single entry per CDR3 protein. Found here are 500,000 to 800,000 distinct CDR3 sequences, about 30% of them singletons; the top ten hold roughly 41%. The starting material was peripheral blood mononuclear cells (PBMCs), obtained when the disease was refractory, from a patient treated with antithyroid drugs. These receptors were taken from a female donor with Graves disease.

The CDR3 region has the DNA TGTGCCAGCAGCTCTTCCGTACAGCCCCAGCATTTT. This sequence encodes CASSSSVQPQHF. This chain joins TRBV7-9 and TRBJ1-5, with unresolved D. CDR1 is SEHNR and CDR2 is FQNEAQ in the germline V gene (reference sequence). The CDR3 is 12 residues long. Trimming left V 4 bases short and J 7 bases short, with 8 bases between.

In nucleotides, the CDR3 is TGCAGTGCTAGCCAACCGGGACTGCCCTACAATGAGCAGTTCTTC. Amino acids: CSASQPGLPYNEQFF. The rearrangement links TRBV20-1 to TRBJ2-1, with TRBD2 as a possible D gene (6 bases). Trimming took 3 bases from V and 2 from J, leaving 14 bases between them. The germline gives CDR1 DFQATT, CDR2 SNEGSKA (reference sequence). The CDR3 runs to 15 residues.

Many counts were recorded for this clonotype. V usage is TRBV12-3 or TRBV12-4 and J usage is TRBJ2-7; perhaps TRBD2 as D (5 bases). The CDR3 covers 16 residues. The V and J ends lost 0 bases and 0 bases respectively, with 12 bases between them. This chain's CDR3 is CASSLARAMSSYEQYF. The CDR3 DNA sequence: TGTGCCAGCAGTTTAGCGCGGGCAATGAGCTCCTACGAGCAGTACTTC.

This clonotype has a single count. The chain carries TRBV2 and TRBJ1-6; weak D call: TRBD1 (5 bases). Germline V gene data show CDR1 as SNHLY and CDR2 as FYNNEI. The CDR3 is 15 residues long. Trimming cost V 6 bases and J 10 bases, with 19 bases left between them. CDR3 nucleotides: TGTGCCAGCAGCGCCACGACAGTACTGGGGTCACCCCTCCACTTT. Protein sequence: CASSATTVLGSPLHF.

The chain is built from TRBV30 and TRBJ1-5; D is unclear. The CDR3 has 13 amino acids. CDR1 and CDR2 from the germline V gene are GTSNPN and SVGIG (reference sequence). Trimming cost V 0 bases and J 7 bases, with 10 bases left between them. The CDR3 DNA follows: TGTGCCTGGAGTGTCGGCGTGGCCCAGCCCCAGCATTTT. Its translation is CAWSVGVAQPQHF.

The CDR3 protein is CSVLGGRGANVLTF. The CDR3, as DNA: TGCAGCGTTCTTGGGGGGCGCGGGGCCAACGTCCTGACTTTC. The chain uses TRBV29-1 and TRBJ2-6, with D perhaps TRBD1 or TRBD2 (6 bases each). This CDR3 is 14 amino acids long. The germline V gene has CDR1 SQVTM and CDR2 ANQGSEA. V was pared by 5 bases and J by 4 bases, with 12 bases between.

The chain joins TRBV5-1 to TRBJ1-2; TRBD1 aligns across 9 bases. The CDR3 totals 16 residues. With 4 bases clipped from V and 8 bases from J, the junction kept 15 bases outside the gene matches. Germline V gives CDR1 SGHRS, CDR2 YFSETQ. The CDR3 bases are TGCGCCAGCAGCCCGGCGAGGGACAGGGATTTGAAGGGCTACACCTTC. It is translated as CASSPARDRDLKGYTF. The full variable domain, with the rest looked up from reference TRBV5-1 and TRBJ1-2, is KAGVTQTPRYLIKTRGQQVTLSCSPISGHRSVSWYQQTPGQGLQFLFEYFSETQRNKGNFPGRFSGRQFSNSRSEMNVSTLELGDSALYLCASSPARDRDLKGYTFGSGTRLTVV.

V usage is TRBV11-1 and J usage is TRBJ1-6; no reliable D call. V was trimmed by 2 bases and J by 7 bases, leaving 9 bases between them. Germline V lookup: CDR1 SGHAT, CDR2 FQDESV (reference sequence). This CDR3 comprises 14 residues. This CDR3 reads CASSLPWGNSPLHF. The CDR3 DNA reads as TGTGCCAGCAGCTTACCATGGGGAAATTCACCCCTCCACTTT. The complete variable domain, with remaining parts taken from reference TRBV11-1 and TRBJ1-6, reads EAEVAQSPRYKITEKSQAVAFWCDPISGHATLYWYRQILGQGPELLVQFQDESVVDDSQLPKDRFSAERLKGVDSTLKIQPAELGDSAMYLCASSLPWGNSPLHFGNGTRLTVT.

In this sample, this clonotype turned up once. V gene TRBV30 combines with J gene TRBJ1-1; unclear D gene. In germline, CDR1 is GTSNPN, CDR2 SVGIG (reference sequence). The ends were cut back, 3 bases at V and 1 base at J, with 9 bases in the middle. There are 13 residues in the CDR3. Here the CDR3 reads CAWRRRSNTEAFF. In DNA, the CDR3 is TGTGCCTGGAGAAGGCGCTCGAACACTGAAGCTTTCTTT.

This chain links TRBV6-1 with TRBJ1-1, with 8 bases matching TRBD1. J gave up 4 bases and V 5 bases, and 6 bases lay outside the gene matches. This CDR3 is built from 14 residues. Germline V gene data show CDR1 as MNHNS and CDR2 as SASEGT. CDR3: CASSRQGWGTEAFF. The CDR3 nucleotides are TGTGCCAGCAGTCGACAGGGGTGGGGCACTGAAGCTTTCTTT.

For this clonotype: A much bigger clone sits one base away, suggesting this may be a read error. Without the conserved terminal phenylalanine or tryptophan, this CDR3 likely stems from a read error. CDR3 protein: CASSLGTGMNTEAFL. The CDR3 DNA is TGTGCCAGCAGTTTAGGGACAGGGATGAACACTGAAGCTTTCCTT. The chain combines TRBV27 with TRBJ1-1; 9 positions match TRBD1. V lost 2 bases, J lost 0 bases, and 1 base stayed unmatched. There are 15 residues in the CDR3. Germline V gene lookup returns CDR1 MNHEY and CDR2 SMNVEV (reference sequence).

The genes are TRBV20-1 and TRBJ2-7; TRBD1 might be the D (5 bases). The CDR3 runs 11 residues. Germline V gives CDR1 DFQATT, CDR2 SNEGSKA (reference sequence). The ends were cut back, 0 bases at V and 5 bases at J, with 5 bases in the middle. This CDR3 is CSAREGDEQYF. CDR3 nucleotide sequence: TGCAGTGCTAGAGAAGGGGACGAGCAGTACTTC.

V usage is TRBV7-9 and J usage is TRBJ2-2, with D perhaps TRBD1 or TRBD2 (5 bases each). Trimming took 5 bases from V and 6 from J, leaving 16 bases between them. The CDR3 sequence is 15 residues long. Germline-derived CDR1 and CDR2 are SEHNR and FQNEAQ (reference sequence). For the CDR3, the DNA is TGTGCCAGCAGCCCCGGGACGATGAGGGCCGGGGAGCTGTTTTTT. It translates to CASSPGTMRAGELFF.

This chain joins TRBV29-1 and TRBJ2-7; possible D gene TRBD1, 7 bases. CDR1 and CDR2 (germline): SQVTM, ANQGSEA. V was clipped by 7 bases and J by 2 bases, with 9 bases between them. The CDR3 contains 11 residues. The DNA of the CDR3 is TGCAGCGGCGGGACAGCCTACGAGCAGTACTTC. This translates into CSGGTAYEQYF.

In this sample, this clonotype turned up a few times. The chain uses TRBV27 and TRBJ2-1; weak D call: TRBD1 (6 bases). Deletions cut 0 bases from V and 1 base from J, with 10 bases between. The CDR3 totals 16 residues. CDR1 and CDR2 from the germline V gene are MNHEY and SMNVEV (reference sequence). CDR3 sequence reads: CASSLSQGWSYNEQFF. The CDR3, as DNA: TGTGCCAGCAGTTTATCACAGGGTTGGTCCTACAATGAGCAGTTCTTC.